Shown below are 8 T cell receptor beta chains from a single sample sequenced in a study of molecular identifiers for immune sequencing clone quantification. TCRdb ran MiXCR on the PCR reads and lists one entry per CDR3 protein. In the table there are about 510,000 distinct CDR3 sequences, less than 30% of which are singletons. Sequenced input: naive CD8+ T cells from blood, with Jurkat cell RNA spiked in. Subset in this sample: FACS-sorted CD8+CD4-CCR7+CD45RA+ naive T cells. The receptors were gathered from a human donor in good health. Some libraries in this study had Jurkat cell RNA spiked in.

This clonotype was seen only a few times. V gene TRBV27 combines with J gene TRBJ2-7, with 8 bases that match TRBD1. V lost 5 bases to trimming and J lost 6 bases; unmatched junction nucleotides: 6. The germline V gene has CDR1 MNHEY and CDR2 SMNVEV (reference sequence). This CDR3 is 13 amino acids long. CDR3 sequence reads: CASSIRTGTEQYF. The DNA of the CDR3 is TGTGCCAGCAGTATAAGGACAGGGACCGAGCAGTACTTC.

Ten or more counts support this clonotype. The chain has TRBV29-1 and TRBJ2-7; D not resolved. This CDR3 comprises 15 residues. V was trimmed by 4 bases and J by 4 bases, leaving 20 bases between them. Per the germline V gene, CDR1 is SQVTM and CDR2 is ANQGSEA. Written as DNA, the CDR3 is TGCAGCGTTGGGAAGAGCCCCGACACGGAATACGAGCAGTACTTC. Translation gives CSVGKSPDTEYEQYF.

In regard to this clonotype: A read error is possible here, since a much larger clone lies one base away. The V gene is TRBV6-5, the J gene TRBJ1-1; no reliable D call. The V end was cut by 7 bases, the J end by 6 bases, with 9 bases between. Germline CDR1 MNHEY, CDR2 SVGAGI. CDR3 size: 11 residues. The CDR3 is CASTTRAEAFF. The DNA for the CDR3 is TGTGCCAGCACTACCCGGGCTGAAGCTTTCTTT.

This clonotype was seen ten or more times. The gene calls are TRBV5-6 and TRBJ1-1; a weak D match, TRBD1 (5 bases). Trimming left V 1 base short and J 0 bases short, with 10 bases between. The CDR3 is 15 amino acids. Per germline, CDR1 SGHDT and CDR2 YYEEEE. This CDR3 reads CASSLSLGVNTEAFF. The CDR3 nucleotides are TGTGCCAGCAGCTTGAGTTTGGGGGTGAACACTGAAGCTTTCTTT.

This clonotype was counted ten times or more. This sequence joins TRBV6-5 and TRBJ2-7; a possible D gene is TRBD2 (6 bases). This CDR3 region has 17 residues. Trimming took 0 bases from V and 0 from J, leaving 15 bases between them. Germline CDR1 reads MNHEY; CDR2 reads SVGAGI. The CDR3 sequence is CASSYSRDGGSSYEQYF. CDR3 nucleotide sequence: TGTGCCAGCAGTTACTCGAGGGACGGGGGTAGCTCCTACGAGCAGTACTTC.

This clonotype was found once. CDR3 sequence reads: CASSPHRGSEQYF. CDR3 bases: TGTGCCAGCAGCCCCCATAGAGGGAGCGAGCAGTACTTC. The V and J genes are TRBV5-3 and TRBJ2-7; weak D call: TRBD2 (5 bases). TRBV5-3 is an ORF, and what it does is uncertain. V was shortened by 8 bases and J by 6 bases, with 18 bases between the two germline ends. The CDR3 covers 13 residues.

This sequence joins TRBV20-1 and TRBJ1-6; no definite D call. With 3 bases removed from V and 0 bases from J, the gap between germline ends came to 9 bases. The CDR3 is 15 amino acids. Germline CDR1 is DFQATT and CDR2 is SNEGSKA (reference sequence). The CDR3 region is CSARRVASYNSPLHF. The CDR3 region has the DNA TGCAGTGCTAGGAGGGTCGCCTCCTATAATTCACCCCTCCACTTT.

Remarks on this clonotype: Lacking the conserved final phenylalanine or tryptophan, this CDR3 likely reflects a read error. The DNA for the CDR3 is TGTGCCAGCAGCGTAGGGATTGAGACTGAAGCTTTCCTT. Translating gives CASSVGIETEAFL. The chain employs TRBV9 and TRBJ1-1, with no clear D. The CDR3 totals 13 residues. Germline V gene data show CDR1 as SGDLS and CDR2 as YYNGEE. Trimming cost V 0 bases and J 5 bases, with 8 bases left between them.